The 22 T cell receptor beta chains reported below all come from one sample, sequenced in a study of neurological immune-mediated disorders (dated by TCRdb to about 2019). The library relied on 5' RACE. The listed sequencing device is Illumina HiSeq 2500. The public reads were quality trimmed at Q25 with fastp and then assembled into clones with MiXCR by TCRdb, keeping productive beta chains. Duplicate CDR3 protein sequences are folded into a single record with the most common DNA and genes. This sample lists 50,000 or so distinct CDR3 sequences; about 9.3% were detected once. Jointly, the top ten make up 20% to 25% of the sample. Sequencing was done on a sample of PBMCs. These receptor sequences come from a woman aged 40 to 50 with HTLV-1-associated myelopathy (HAM/TSP).

This clonotype occurred many times. The gene calls are TRBV5-1 and TRBJ1-1; 9 bases are shared with TRBD1. This CDR3 has 15 amino acids. V was pared by 2 bases and J by 1 base, with 3 bases of the junction left unmatched. In germline, CDR1 is SGHRS, CDR2 YFSETQ. The CDR3 spells CASSFVTGGNTEAFF. Written as DNA, the CDR3 is TGCGCCAGCAGCTTCGTGACAGGGGGGAACACTGAAGCTTTCTTT.

There are a few counts of this clonotype. At one end the junction does not follow the germline gene, possibly because of a read error. In DNA, the CDR3 is TGTACCAGCAGTTTCGGTGGACAGAGCACTGAAGCTTTCTTT. This encodes CTSSFGGQSTEAFF. The chain employs TRBV6-5 and TRBJ1-1; perhaps TRBD1 as D (6 bases). Looked up from germline, CDR1 is MNHEY and CDR2 is SVGAGI. The CDR3 has 14 amino acids.

This clonotype was picked up many times. This chain joins TRBV2 and TRBJ2-3, with a weak D call TRBD1 (6 bases). V gave up 6 bases and J gave up 0 bases, with 13 bases separating them. The CDR3 runs 15 residues. From germline, CDR1 is SNHLY and CDR2 FYNNEI. The CDR3 sequence is CASSGLGQSTDTQYF. CDR3 sequence (DNA): TGTGCCAGCAGCGGATTGGGACAAAGCACAGATACGCAGTATTTT.

This clonotype was observed many times. The chain couples TRBV12-3 or TRBV12-4 to TRBJ2-1, with 7 bases matching TRBD1. V lost 1 base and J lost 6; bases outside the gene matches: 15. The CDR3 has 18 residues. CDR3 DNA sequence: TGTGCCAGCAGTTTAGGAATAGGAAAGGCAGGGGGAATCAATGAGCAGTTCTTC. Translating it yields CASSLGIGKAGGINEQFF.

This clonotype was seen just once. The chain has TRBV4-3 and TRBJ2-3; the D gene is possibly TRBD2 (5 bases). Trimming removed 4 bases at V and 4 bases at J, with 12 bases between. The CDR3 contains 14 residues. Looked up from germline, CDR1 is LGHNA and CDR2 is YSLEER. CDR3 nucleotide sequence: TGCGCCAGCAGCCCCGAACTAGTTCCAGATACGCAGTATTTT. Residues: CASSPELVPDTQYF.

This clonotype has a count of ten or more. This rearrangement joins TRBV7-9 to TRBJ2-2; maybe TRBD1 (5 bases). This CDR3 is 13 amino acids long. The V end lost 3 bases, the J end lost 6 bases, and 8 bases lay between the germline ends. Germline lookup yields CDR1 SEHNR and CDR2 FQNEAQ (reference sequence). CDR3 region: CASSLLGAGELFF. In nucleotides, the CDR3 is TGTGCCAGCAGCTTGTTAGGGGCCGGGGAGCTGTTTTTT. The full variable domain, rest sourced from reference TRBV7-9 and TRBJ2-2, is DTGVSQNPRHKITKRGQNVTFRCDPISEHNRLYWYRQTLGQGPEFLTYFQNEAQLEKSRLLSDRFSAERPKGSFSTLEIQRTEQGDSAMYLCASSLLGAGELFFGEGSRLTVL.

This clonotype was counted many times. This sequence joins TRBV5-1 and TRBJ1-2, with 10 bases fitting TRBD1. Looked up from germline, CDR1 is SGHRS and CDR2 is YFSETQ. J gave up 7 bases and V 7 bases, and 10 bases lay outside the gene matches. The CDR3 length is 14 residues. CDR3 sequence reads: CASGTGTGVFGYTF. For the CDR3, the DNA is TGCGCCAGCGGAACCGGGACAGGGGTTTTTGGCTACACCTTC.

This clonotype was seen once. The genes are TRBV7-6 and TRBJ2-1; 13 bases are shared with TRBD2. This CDR3 region has 18 residues. V dropped 5 bases and J dropped 6; count of bases not matched to a gene: 13. Germline V gives CDR1 SGHVS, CDR2 FNYEAQ. CDR3 loop: CASSRWTSGGSKPNEQFF. Here the CDR3 DNA reads TGTGCCAGCAGCAGATGGACTAGCGGGGGATCAAAACCCAATGAGCAGTTCTTC.

This clonotype came up many times. V is TRBV5-6 and J is TRBJ2-4, with D possibly TRBD1 on 5 matching bases. CDR3 length: 15 amino acids. V was cut by 0 bases and J by 1 base, with 8 bases left in between. From germline, CDR1 is SGHDT and CDR2 YYEEEE. The CDR3 region is CASSLETVAKNIQYF. CDR3 nucleotides: TGTGCCAGCAGCTTGGAGACAGTTGCCAAAAACATTCAGTACTTC.

Ten or more counts support this clonotype. The J gene is TRBJ2-5, the V gene TRBV5-1, with TRBD1 as a possible D gene (6 bases). Trimming took 6 bases from V and 5 from J, leaving 20 bases between them. Germline V gives CDR1 SGHRS, CDR2 YFSETQ. The CDR3 loop spans 15 amino acids. Here the CDR3 reads CASTQTGWIGETQYF. The CDR3 DNA sequence: TGCGCCAGCACCCAGACAGGCTGGATAGGGGAGACCCAGTACTTC.

This clonotype was seen ten or more times. The chain uses TRBV2 and TRBJ2-3, with 10 bases lining up with TRBD2. Germline V gene data show CDR1 as SNHLY and CDR2 as FYNNEI. J lost 4 bases, V lost 11 bases, and 6 bases had no gene match. CDR3 length: 13 amino acids. Here the CDR3 reads CAGVSGGADTQYF. The DNA for the CDR3 is TGTGCCGGAGTCAGCGGGGGGGCAGATACGCAGTATTTT.

This clonotype was observed at least ten times. Here the CDR3 reads CASSPDRGHTGELFF. The CDR3 DNA reads TGCGCCAGCAGCCCGGACAGGGGCCACACCGGGGAGCTGTTTTTT. This sequence joins TRBV5-1 and TRBJ2-2; 9 nucleotides agree with TRBD1. The V gene's germline CDR1 is SGHRS and CDR2 YFSETQ. The trim removed 4 bases at V and 3 bases at J, leaving 4 bases unmatched. This CDR3 contains 15 residues.

This clonotype was seen at least ten times. V gene TRBV5-5 combines with J gene TRBJ2-7; 7 bases are shared with TRBD1. V lost 0 bases and J lost 3; bases outside the gene matches: 6. The CDR3 totals 15 residues. The germline V gene has CDR1 SGHKS and CDR2 YYEKEE (reference sequence). The CDR3 loop reads CASSLVQGLNYEQYF. Here the CDR3 DNA reads TGTGCCAGCAGCTTGGTACAGGGGTTGAACTACGAGCAGTACTTC.

This clonotype has ten or more counts. This sequence joins TRBV4-1 and TRBJ2-7, with 7 nucleotides matching TRBD1. CDR1 MGHRA and CDR2 YSYEKL come from the germline V gene. J was trimmed by 2 bases and V by 6 bases; bases with no gene match: 16. The CDR3 length is 17 residues. CDR3 region: CASSLRQTGTATYEQYF. As DNA, the CDR3 is TGCGCCAGCAGTCTCAGACAAACCGGGACAGCTACCTACGAGCAGTACTTC.

This chain joins TRBV7-3 and TRBJ1-2; 7 bases are shared with TRBD1. Germline V gene data show CDR1 as SGHTA and CDR2 as FQGTGA. V lost 5 bases, J lost 5 bases, and 5 bases stayed unmatched. The CDR3 runs to 13 residues. The CDR3 coding sequence is TGTGCCAGCAGCCCGGGACAGCGATATGGCTACACCTTC. Translation gives CASSPGQRYGYTF.

At least ten counts were recorded for this clonotype. The chain combines TRBV29-1 with TRBJ2-3; TRBD1 matches at 9 bases. Trimming took 5 bases from V and 3 from J; bases not matched to a gene: 12. The CDR3 sequence is 16 residues long. Per the germline V gene, CDR1 is SQVTM and CDR2 is ANQGSEA. In DNA, the CDR3 is TGCAGCGTTTCTTACAGGGGGCAAACTGGGACAGATACGCAGTATTTT. Translating it yields CSVSYRGQTGTDTQYF.

In its sample, this clonotype was seen many times. This CDR3 is CASSLEGQGLTADTEAFF. CDR3 nucleotide sequence: TGCGCCAGCAGCTTGGAGGGACAGGGGCTTACCGCCGACACTGAAGCTTTCTTT. The chain uses TRBV5-1 and TRBJ1-1; TRBD1 matches at 10 bases. The CDR3 has 18 residues. From germline, CDR1 is SGHRS and CDR2 YFSETQ. Losses at the gene ends were 0 bases for V and 3 bases for J; bases not matched to a gene: 11. The whole variable domain, filled in from reference TRBV5-1 and TRBJ1-1, reads KAGVTQTPRYLIKTRGQQVTLSCSPISGHRSVSWYQQTPGQGLQFLFEYFSETQRNKGNFPGRFSGRQFSNSRSEMNVSTLELGDSALYLCASSLEGQGLTADTEAFFGQGTRLTVV.

Of note for this clonotype: This sequence may be a read error, since a much larger clone differs from it by one base. Given the absence of the conserved phenylalanine or tryptophan at the CDR3 end, a read error is likely. V is TRBV3-1 and J is TRBJ1-1; no clear D. Per germline, CDR1 LGHDT and CDR2 YNNKEL (reference sequence). V shed 1 base and J shed 5 bases, with 8 bases lying between them. This CDR3 is 13 amino acids long. CDR3 sequence: CASSQGWVTEAFV. For the CDR3, the DNA is TGTGCCAGCAGCCAAGGCTGGGTGACTGAAGCTTTCGTT.

This clonotype was recorded many times. V usage is TRBV20-1 and J usage is TRBJ1-5; the match to TRBD1 covers 9 bases. The length of the CDR3 is 15 residues. The V segment lost 6 bases and the J segment 4 bases; nucleotides outside the gene matches: 10. The germline CDR1 and CDR2 sequences are DFQATT and SNEGSKA (reference sequence). The CDR3 is CSAPAGTGFNQPQHF. CDR3 nucleotides: TGCAGTGCCCCTGCTGGGACAGGGTTTAATCAGCCCCAGCATTTT.

As concerns this clonotype: A much larger clonotype is one base distant, so this may be a read error. The chain joins TRBV5-4 to TRBJ2-1; D unresolved. V was pared by 7 bases and J by 8 bases, with 13 bases between. This CDR3 comprises 12 residues. CDR1 and CDR2 (germline): SGHNT, YYREEE (reference sequence). In DNA, the CDR3 is TGTGCCAGCGGGGATCCGAAGTATGAGCAGTTCTTC. As protein: CASGDPKYEQFF.

This clonotype was recorded many times. This chain uses TRBV4-3 with TRBJ1-2; the D is unclear. The CDR3 spans 13 residues. V was trimmed by 3 bases and J by 1 base, leaving 6 bases between them. Germline V gene data show CDR1 as LGHNA and CDR2 as YSLEER. The CDR3 coding sequence is TGCGCCAGCAGCCACGGGATTAACTATGGCTACACCTTC. Protein sequence: CASSHGINYGYTF.

This clonotype occurred many times. This chain joins TRBV6-5 and TRBJ1-2; D unresolved. V gave up 6 bases and J gave up 6 bases, with 8 bases separating them. The germline V gene has CDR1 MNHEY and CDR2 SVGAGI. The CDR3 covers 11 residues. The CDR3 DNA is TGTGCCAGCAGGGGCCCCCATGGCTACACCTTC. Residues: CASRGPHGYTF.